The rows below give T cell receptor beta chains drawn from one sample of a study of regulatory T cells in long-lasting Graves disease. TCRdb re-called the multiplex PCR reads through MiXCR, storing one row per CDR3 protein. The sample has 550,000 to 650,000 distinct CDR3 sequences, roughly 15% seen once. The same data also contributed to another study, on T cells in Graves' hyperthyroidism and ophthalmopathy.

The material was peripheral blood mononuclear cells (PBMCs), obtained at new diagnosis, from a patient treated with antithyroid drugs. The receptors derive from a man between 18 and 29 years old with Graves disease. Both conserved end residues are part of each CDR3. Each record gives: CDR3 length, V gene, J gene, CDR3 protein.

CDR3 length: 15
V gene: TRBV11-2
J gene: TRBJ2-3
CDR3 protein: CASSLDRASEDTQYF

CDR3 length: 14
V gene: TRBV6-1
J gene: TRBJ2-1
CDR3 protein: CASSGTTGDNEQFF

CDR3 length: 13
V gene: TRBV15
J gene: TRBJ1-5
CDR3 protein: CATSADRHRPQHF

CDR3 length: 15
V gene: TRBV20-1
J gene: TRBJ2-1
CDR3 protein: CSATPPGLGYNEQFF

CDR3 length: 14
V gene: TRBV2
J gene: TRBJ1-1
CDR3 protein: CASSRDTSSGEAFF

CDR3 length: 15
V gene: TRBV12-3/TRBV12-4
J gene: TRBJ2-1
CDR3 protein: CASSLLGTSGRTQFF

CDR3 length: 16
V gene: TRBV7-2
J gene: TRBJ2-3
CDR3 protein: CASSRRPSGNTDTQYF

CDR3 length: 13
V gene: TRBV20-1
J gene: TRBJ2-7
CDR3 protein: CSAKTEITYEQYF

CDR3 length: 13
V gene: TRBV29-1
J gene: TRBJ1-2
CDR3 protein: CSAEDTQNYGYTF

CDR3 length: 14
V gene: TRBV28
J gene: TRBJ2-7
CDR3 protein: CASSSNWLPYEQYF

CDR3 length: 19
V gene: TRBV7-2
J gene: TRBJ1-4
CDR3 protein: CASSGPGQGEVLAHEKLFF

CDR3 length: 21
V gene: TRBV5-1
J gene: TRBJ2-3
CDR3 protein: CASSPRMTSGRGSPSTDTQYF

CDR3 length: 14
V gene: TRBV7-9
J gene: TRBJ2-1
CDR3 protein: CASRPPHDYNEQFF

CDR3 length: 16
V gene: TRBV19
J gene: TRBJ2-2
CDR3 protein: CASSMLEGTGTGELFF

CDR3 length: 14
V gene: TRBV12-3/TRBV12-4
J gene: TRBJ2-7
CDR3 protein: CASTQGRTLYEQYF

CDR3 length: 14
V gene: TRBV7-6
J gene: TRBJ2-1
CDR3 protein: CASSLLAVGNEQFF

CDR3 length: 15
V gene: TRBV20-1
J gene: TRBJ2-3
CDR3 protein: CSAPGWGYGADTQYF

CDR3 length: 16
V gene: TRBV7-2
J gene: TRBJ2-7
CDR3 protein: CASSLGAGPGSGEQYF

CDR3 length: 12
V gene: TRBV5-6
J gene: TRBJ2-1
CDR3 protein: CASSFSTALQFF

CDR3 length: 15
V gene: TRBV20-1
J gene: TRBJ2-7
CDR3 protein: CSALPGTGSPKEQYF

CDR3 length: 17
V gene: TRBV28
J gene: TRBJ2-4
CDR3 protein: CASSHHRVGLAKNIQYF

CDR3 length: 14
V gene: TRBV5-1
J gene: TRBJ1-5
CDR3 protein: CASSFDGGGQPQHF

CDR3 length: 15
V gene: TRBV28
J gene: .
CDR3 protein: CASSLPLRTPETQYF

CDR3 length: 15
V gene: TRBV4-1
J gene: TRBJ2-3
CDR3 protein: CASSEREVITDTQYF

CDR3 length: 16
V gene: TRBV14
J gene: TRBJ2-4
CDR3 protein: CASSHYQGARGNIQYF

CDR3 length: 16
V gene: TRBV5-1
J gene: TRBJ2-7
CDR3 protein: CASSAETGGGRYEQYF

CDR3 length: 14
V gene: TRBV5-1
J gene: TRBJ1-4
CDR3 protein: CASSARGSNEKLFF

CDR3 length: 14
V gene: TRBV20-1
J gene: TRBJ2-3
CDR3 protein: CSARGPQGADTQYF

CDR3 length: 13
V gene: TRBV27
J gene: TRBJ2-3
CDR3 protein: CATYQLITDTQYF

CDR3 length: 19
V gene: TRBV5-1
J gene: TRBJ2-1
CDR3 protein: CASSPRLAGGLSSYNEQFF

CDR3 length: 15
V gene: TRBV20-1
J gene: TRBJ1-2
CDR3 protein: CSARDRDSWRNGYTF

CDR3 length: 17
V gene: TRBV12-3/TRBV12-4
J gene: TRBJ2-3
CDR3 protein: CASDESSGRGRPDTQYF

CDR3 length: 16
V gene: TRBV4-2
J gene: TRBJ2-6
CDR3 protein: CASSQAYGAGANVLTF

CDR3 length: 14
V gene: TRBV28
J gene: TRBJ2-7
CDR3 protein: CASSSITPREEQYF

CDR3 length: 16
V gene: TRBV5-1
J gene: TRBJ2-7
CDR3 protein: CASSRTVASTYYEQYF

CDR3 length: 16
V gene: TRBV25-1
J gene: TRBJ2-1
CDR3 protein: CASSARSSSSYNEQFF

CDR3 length: 16
V gene: TRBV19
J gene: TRBJ1-5
CDR3 protein: CASSSGWLSLNQPQHF

CDR3 length: 16
V gene: TRBV27
J gene: TRBJ2-6
CDR3 protein: CASSPLPGSGANVLTF

CDR3 length: 14
V gene: TRBV2
J gene: TRBJ1-6
CDR3 protein: CASSRGQGHSPLHF

CDR3 length: 15
V gene: TRBV9
J gene: TRBJ2-5
CDR3 protein: CASSVMTGAEETQYF

CDR3 length: 13
V gene: TRBV11-2
J gene: TRBJ2-1
CDR3 protein: CASSQAGGPRGFF

CDR3 length: 13
V gene: TRBV20-1
J gene: TRBJ1-5
CDR3 protein: CSARVSSNQPQHF

CDR3 length: 14
V gene: TRBV19
J gene: TRBJ2-5
CDR3 protein: CASSSGRFQETQYF

CDR3 length: 15
V gene: TRBV9
J gene: TRBJ1-6
CDR3 protein: CASSVAQGSDSPLHF

CDR3 length: 13
V gene: TRBV28
J gene: TRBJ2-7
CDR3 protein: CASSFVSGTQPHF

CDR3 length: 12
V gene: TRBV28
J gene: TRBJ2-7
CDR3 protein: CASNRQSYEQYF

CDR3 length: 15
V gene: TRBV5-5
J gene: TRBJ2-7
CDR3 protein: CASSYRLVGNYEQYF

CDR3 length: 16
V gene: TRBV5-1
J gene: TRBJ1-2
CDR3 protein: CASSLGFGLGGYGYTF

CDR3 length: 13
V gene: TRBV20-1
J gene: TRBJ2-1
CDR3 protein: CSARIPGGNEQFF